What follows is one T cell receptor (beta chain) and its context. Its cognate antigen is unknown. The sample belongs to a study of shared clonotypes between healthy human individuals. Study observations and caveats: It was expected that sequencing depth would affect clonotype sharing among donors. There were few donors, and this limited the genetic and exposure-history diversity represented. Larger estimated richness was generally seen in naive subsets than in memory subsets.

Trimming removed 5 bases at V and 0 bases at J, with 8 bases between. The germline CDR1 and CDR2 sequences are GTSNPN and SVGIG (reference sequence). The length of the CDR3 is 13 residues. The table came from immunoSEQ multiplex PCR; TCRdb's copy has only in-frame clones and leaves some out. Of 950,000 to 1,300,000 clones detected, approximately 70% appear once; the ten largest clones hold around 1.4%. The genes are TRBV30 and TRBJ1-3; a possible D gene is TRBD1 (5 bases). Sequencing used memory CD4+ T cells sorted from blood. Subset here: CD45RA-negative fraction. The source of this sequence is a young man in good health. The CDR3 DNA follows: TGTGCCTGGTCAGGGACCTCTGGAAACACCATATATTTT. Its protein is CAWSGTSGNTIYF.